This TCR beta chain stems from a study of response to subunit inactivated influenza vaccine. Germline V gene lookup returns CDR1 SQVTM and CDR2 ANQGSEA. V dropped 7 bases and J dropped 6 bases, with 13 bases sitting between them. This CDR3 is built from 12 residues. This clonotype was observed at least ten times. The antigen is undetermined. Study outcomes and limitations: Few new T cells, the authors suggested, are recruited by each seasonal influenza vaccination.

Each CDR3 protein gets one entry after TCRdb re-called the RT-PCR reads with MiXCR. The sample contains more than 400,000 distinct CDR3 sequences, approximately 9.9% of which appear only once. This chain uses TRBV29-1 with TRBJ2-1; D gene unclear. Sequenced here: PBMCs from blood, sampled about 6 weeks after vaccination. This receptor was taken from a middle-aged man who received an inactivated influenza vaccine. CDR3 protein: CSANLMGNEQFF. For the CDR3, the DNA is TGCAGCGCCAACTTGATGGGCAATGAGCAGTTCTTC.